Shown below are 7 T cell receptor beta chains from a single sample sequenced in a study of regulatory T cells in long-lasting Graves disease. According to the study, TCR beta libraries were built with iRepertoire HTBI primers and CDR3-region Arm-PCR. One entry per CDR3 protein results from TCRdb running MiXCR on the multiplex PCR reads. Of hundreds of thousands of distinct CDR3 sequences in the sample, less than 25% were seen once. Time point here: persistent/refractory GD, antithyroid drugs over 5 years with positive TRAb. RNA from PBMCs was the source of the TCR library. The source material was peripheral blood mononuclear cells (PBMCs), sampled when the disease was refractory, from a patient treated with antithyroid drugs. The receptors stem from a female donor with Graves disease.

This clonotype came up many times. The V and J genes are TRBV28 and TRBJ2-7; a possible D gene is TRBD1 (6 bases). Per germline, CDR1 MDHEN and CDR2 SYDVKM. Trimming took 10 bases from V and 3 from J, leaving 10 bases between them. This CDR3 contains 11 residues. The CDR3 DNA is TGTGCCACCACAGGGTTCTACGAGCAGTACTTC. Its protein product is CATTGFYEQYF.

This clonotype has at least ten counts. The V and J genes are TRBV2 and TRBJ1-5; D not certain. V was clipped by 2 bases and J by 1 base, with 6 bases between them. The CDR3 contains 14 residues. Looked up from germline, CDR1 is SNHLY and CDR2 is FYNNEI. This CDR3 is CASSEPQSNQPQHF. The CDR3 DNA reads TGTGCCAGCAGTGAACCTCAAAGCAATCAGCCCCAGCATTTT.

Points on this clonotype: This sequence may be a read error, since a much larger clone differs from it by one base. The chain combines TRBV6-2 or TRBV6-3 with TRBJ2-5, with D tentatively TRBD1 (6 bases). This CDR3 spans 17 amino acids. Germline V gene data show CDR1 as MNHEY and CDR2 as SVGEGT. Trimming removed 6 bases from V and 2 bases from J, with 22 bases in between. The CDR3 region is CASRYHSGHLSQETQYF. The CDR3 coding sequence is TGTGCCAGCAGATACCACTCGGGACATCTAAGTCAAGAGACCCAGTACTTC.

This clonotype was picked up many times. The CDR3 DNA reads TGTGCCAGCAGCAGACGACAGGGGCCAGGGGAGACCCAGTACTTC. Amino acid sequence: CASSRRQGPGETQYF. This chain joins TRBV28 and TRBJ2-5; TRBD1 agrees at 8 bases. CDR1 is MDHEN and CDR2 is SYDVKM in the germline V gene. The V and J ends lost 6 bases and 5 bases, in that order; junction bases with no gene match: 11. CDR3 length equals 15 residues.

This clonotype has a handful of counts. The J gene is TRBJ2-7, the V gene TRBV5-5; 7 bases map to TRBD2. The CDR3 contains 19 residues. V was clipped by 6 bases and J by 6 bases; unmatched bases: 27. Germline CDR1 SGHKS, CDR2 YYEKEE (reference sequence). CDR3 sequence: CASTPSEGGRGTLDPEQYF. The CDR3 DNA reads as TGTGCCAGCACCCCTTCGGAAGGCGGGAGAGGCACCCTCGATCCCGAGCAGTACTTC.

This clonotype occurred once. One base away lies a much larger clone, so this may be a sequencing read error. V and J are TRBV6-1 and TRBJ1-2; TRBD1 matches 7 bases. Germline-derived CDR1 and CDR2 are MNHNS and SASEGT. The CDR3 consists of 14 residues. The CDR3, as DNA: TGTGCCAGCAATGAATTCGGCACGGGGGACAGTTCCACCTTC. Protein: CASNEFGTGDSSTF.

This clonotype was recorded at least ten times. The chain carries TRBV6-1 and TRBJ2-7, with no clear D. The V and J ends lost 5 bases and 1 base respectively, with 9 bases between them. This CDR3 spans 13 amino acids. The V gene's germline CDR1 is MNHNS and CDR2 SASEGT. The CDR3 spells CASSIYPSYEQYF. CDR3 nucleotides: TGTGCCAGCAGTATCTACCCATCCTACGAGCAGTACTTC.